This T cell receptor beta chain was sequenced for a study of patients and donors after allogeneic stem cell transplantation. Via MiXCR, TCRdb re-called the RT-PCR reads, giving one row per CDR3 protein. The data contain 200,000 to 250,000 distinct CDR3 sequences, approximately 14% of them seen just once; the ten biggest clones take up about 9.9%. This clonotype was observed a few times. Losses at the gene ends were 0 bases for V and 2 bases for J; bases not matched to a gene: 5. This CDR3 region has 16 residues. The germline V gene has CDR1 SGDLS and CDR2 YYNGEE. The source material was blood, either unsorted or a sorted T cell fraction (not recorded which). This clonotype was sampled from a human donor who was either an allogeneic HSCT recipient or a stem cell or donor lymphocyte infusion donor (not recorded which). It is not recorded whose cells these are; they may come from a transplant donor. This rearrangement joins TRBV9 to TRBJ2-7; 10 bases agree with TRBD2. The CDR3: CASSVAGSGGPYEQYF. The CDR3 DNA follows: TGTGCCAGCAGCGTAGCTGGTAGCGGGGGGCCCTACGAGCAGTACTTC. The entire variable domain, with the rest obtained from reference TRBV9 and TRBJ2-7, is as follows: DSGVTQTPKHLITATGQRVTLRCSPRSGDLSVYWYQQSLDQGLQFLIQYYNGEERAKGNILERFSAQQFPDLHSELNLSSLELGDSALYFCASSVAGSGGPYEQYFGPGTRLTVT.